This is a list of T cell receptor beta chains from one sample in a study of T-cell reconstitution after alpha-beta-depleted transplantation in children. TCRdb used MiXCR to reprocess the PCR reads, holding one entry per CDR3 protein. The table has around 110,000 distinct CDR3 sequences, 9% to 12% seen once. Here the sequenced sample was PBMCs, taken before TCRalphabeta/CD19-depleted stem cell transplant. These receptors all come from a boy between 2 and 15 years old with acute lymphoblastic leukemia, due to receive a stem cell transplant. Both conserved end residues are part of each CDR3.

V gene	J gene	CDR3 protein
TRBV25-1	TRBJ2-2	CASSVAGRNTGELFF
TRBV20-1	TRBJ2-3	CSARDPGLGTAHTQYF
TRBV6-8	TRBJ2-4	CASSYSRLGTSGIAGKNIQYF
TRBV7-2	TRBJ2-7	CASSRRWGYEQYF
TRBV20-1	TRBJ1-2	CSARARPPRVGYGYTF
TRBV5-1	TRBJ2-7	CASTRLGGDYEQYF
TRBV5-1	TRBJ2-7	CASSLPSGTSYEQYF
TRBV28	TRBJ2-1	CASFPGLQPSYNEQFF
TRBV4-1	TRBJ1-1	CASSPQTSVNTEAFF
TRBV5-1	TRBJ2-1	CASSLEVAGGTNEQFF
TRBV5-1	TRBJ2-1	CASSLVNNEQFF
TRBV7-9	TRBJ1-4	CASSKDRSGEKLFF
TRBV10-3	TRBJ2-1	CAISGTSEHNEEFF
TRBV11-2	TRBJ2-1	CASSLAGRRYEQFF
TRBV19	TRBJ2-1	CASSSRGLAGGEQFF
TRBV27	TRBJ2-2	CASSSQGPGELFF
TRBV9	TRBJ2-3	CASSTGSFTYTQYF
TRBV5-1	TRBJ2-2	CASSFLAGGPGTGELFF
TRBV6-5	TRBJ1-1	CASSNGQATGTEAFF
TRBV7-6	TRBJ2-1	CASSLSGGNEQFF
TRBV4-2	TRBJ1-1	CASSQGNENTEAFF
TRBV9	TRBJ2-7	CASSPRSRGIEQYF
TRBV28	TRBJ1-5	CASKSSTQGGNQPQHF
TRBV29-1	TRBJ2-3	CSVIKTATDTQYF
TRBV20-1	TRBJ2-1	CSASPGGNEQFF
TRBV12-3/TRBV12-4	TRBJ2-7	CASSLVQGSYEQYF
TRBV6-5	TRBJ1-6	CASSSTGGRGYSYNSPLHF
TRBV7-9	TRBJ2-3	CASSFPSGGTDTQYF
TRBV5-6	TRBJ2-7	CASSPPDVSYEQYF
TRBV5-1	TRBJ2-3	CASSLGGIAGSTDTQYF
TRBV4-2	TRBJ2-5	CASSPRPVTETQETQYF
TRBV12-3/TRBV12-4	TRBJ2-1	CASTPPRDTYNEQFF